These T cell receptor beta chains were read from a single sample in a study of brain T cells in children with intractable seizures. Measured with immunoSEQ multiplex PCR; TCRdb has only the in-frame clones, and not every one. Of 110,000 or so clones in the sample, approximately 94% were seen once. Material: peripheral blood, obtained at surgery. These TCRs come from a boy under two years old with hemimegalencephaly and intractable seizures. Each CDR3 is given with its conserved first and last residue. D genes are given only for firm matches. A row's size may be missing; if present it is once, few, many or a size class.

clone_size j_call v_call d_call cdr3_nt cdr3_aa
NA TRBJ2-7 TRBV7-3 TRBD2 TGTGCCAGCAGCTCGGGACTAGCGGGAGCCGAGCAGTACTTC CASSSGLAGAEQYF
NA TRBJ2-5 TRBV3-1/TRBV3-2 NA TGTGCCAGCAGCCAGGAAACCCAGTACTTC CASSQETQYF
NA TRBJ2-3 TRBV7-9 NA TGTGCCAGCAGCTTAGTCCGGGCGGGTAGTGCGCAGTATTTT CASSLVRAGSAQYF
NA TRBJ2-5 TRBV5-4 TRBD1 TGTGCCAGCAGCTTGGAGGGGACAGTCCAAGAGACCCAGTACTTC CASSLEGTVQETQYF
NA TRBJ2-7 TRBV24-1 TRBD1 TGTGCCACCAGTGACCCCTCCAGGGGGCAAGACGAGCAGTACTTC CATSDPSRGQDEQYF
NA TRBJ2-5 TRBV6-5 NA TGTGCCAGCGCCTCCAGTGCCCAAGAGACCCAGTACTTC CASASSAQETQYF
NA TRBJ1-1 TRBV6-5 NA TGTGCCAGCAGTACCTGGGACGGGGGTAGGACTGAAGCTTTCTTT CASSTWDGGRTEAFF
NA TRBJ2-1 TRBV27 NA TGTGCCAGCCTGGTCGGGAGTTTCTACAATGAGCAGTTCTTC CASLVGSFYNEQFF
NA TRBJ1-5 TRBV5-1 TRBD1 TGCGCCAGCAGCCGACAGGGGGGTGATCAGCCCCAGCATTTT CASSRQGGDQPQHF
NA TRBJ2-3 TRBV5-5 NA TGTGCCAGCTTAGAGGCAGATACGCAGTATTTT CASLEADTQYF
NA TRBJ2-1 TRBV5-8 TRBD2 TGTGCCAGCAGTCGTATACTAGCGGGAGTTCTCAATGAGCAGTTCTTC CASSRILAGVLNEQFF
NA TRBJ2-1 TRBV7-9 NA TGTGCCAGCAGCTTAGTAGGCGGGCCCAACAATGAGCAGTTCTTC CASSLVGGPNNEQFF
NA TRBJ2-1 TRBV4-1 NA TGCGCCAGCAGCCAAGATGGGTCTGGGGGCGTTATCGATGAGCAGTTCTTC CASSQDGSGGVIDEQFF
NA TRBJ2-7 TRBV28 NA TGTGCCAGCCTGTCTTTGGGCGGCAACCTCTACGAGCAGTACTTC CASLSLGGNLYEQYF
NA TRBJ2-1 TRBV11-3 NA TGTGCCAGCAGCTTAGAGGGGGCGGGAGTCTCCTACAATGAGCAGTTCTTC CASSLEGAGVSYNEQFF
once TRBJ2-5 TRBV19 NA TGTGCCAGTAGTGAGCAAGAGACCCAGTACTTC CASSEQETQYF
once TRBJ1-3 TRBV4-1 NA TGCGCCAGCAGCCAAGATGCATCCTTAAGTGTAGGGGGCTCTGGAAACACCATATATTTT CASSQDASLSVGGSGNTIYF
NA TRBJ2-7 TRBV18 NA TGTGCCAGCTCACCAATAGCGCCAGGGTCTGGTGAGCAGTACTTC CASSPIAPGSGEQYF
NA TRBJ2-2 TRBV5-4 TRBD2 TGTGCCAGCACTTGGGGGGGAACTAACACCGGGGAGCTGTTTTTT CASTWGGTNTGELFF
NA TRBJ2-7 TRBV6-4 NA TGTGCCAGCCCTAGGGGCACACCTTACGAGCAGTACTTC CASPRGTPYEQYF
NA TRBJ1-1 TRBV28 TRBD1 TGTGCCAGCAGTTTTAAGGGGGCTAGGACCGGCGGTATGAACACTGAAGCTTTCTTT CASSFKGARTGGMNTEAFF
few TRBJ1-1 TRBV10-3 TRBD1 TGTCAATCCAGGGGGATCATGAACACTGAAGCTTTCTTT CQSRGIMNTEAFF
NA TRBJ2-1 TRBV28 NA TGTGCCAGCAGTTTACGGCGGGGTGGGCCCTACAATGAGCAGTTCTTC CASSLRRGGPYNEQFF
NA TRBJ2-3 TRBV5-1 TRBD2 TGCGCCAGCAGCTTGGGGGGGCTAGCGGGAGGCTCCACAGATACGCAGTATTTT CASSLGGLAGGSTDTQYF
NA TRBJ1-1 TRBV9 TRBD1 TGTGCCAGCAGCGTCCTTGGGGACAGGGGCGGCACTGAAGCTTTCTTT CASSVLGDRGGTEAFF
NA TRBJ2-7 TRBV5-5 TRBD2 TGTGCCAGCAGCTTGTATTCGGGACTAGCGGGGGCCCCGATCCTCTACGAGCAGTACTTC CASSLYSGLAGAPILYEQYF
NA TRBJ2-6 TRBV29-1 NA TGCAGCGTCCCAACCCTGCTGAGCAGGGCTGGGGCCAACGTCCTGACTTTC CSVPTLLSRAGANVLTF
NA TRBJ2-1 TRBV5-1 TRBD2 TGCGCCAGCAGCTTCGGGCTAGCGGGATCCTACAATGAGCAGTTCTTC CASSFGLAGSYNEQFF
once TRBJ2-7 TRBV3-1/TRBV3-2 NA TGTGCCAGCAGCCAAGGGGCGGGCGAGCAGTACTTC CASSQGAGEQYF
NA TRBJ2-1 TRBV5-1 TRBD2 TGCGCCAGCAGCCCGGGGACTAGCGGGAGTTACGGTGAGCAGTTCTTC CASSPGTSGSYGEQFF
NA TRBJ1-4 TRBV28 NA TGTGCCAGCAGTTGGGGATGGGGAGAGAATGAAAAACTGTTTTTT CASSWGWGENEKLFF
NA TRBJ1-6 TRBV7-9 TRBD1 TGTGCCAGCAGCTCCTTAGAGGGGGCTGTCTCGGCAGCGTCCCTCCACTTT CASSSLEGAVSAASLHF
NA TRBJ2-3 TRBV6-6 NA TGTGCCAGCAGTTACCGGGGAGGTACAGATACGCAGTATTTT CASSYRGGTDTQYF
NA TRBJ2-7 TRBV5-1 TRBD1 TGCGCCAGCAGCCCCACAGGGGTGGACGAGCAGTACTTC CASSPTGVDEQYF
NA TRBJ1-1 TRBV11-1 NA TGTGCCAGCAGCTTAATCCCTACTCTGAGGGGGACTGAAGCTTTCTTT CASSLIPTLRGTEAFF
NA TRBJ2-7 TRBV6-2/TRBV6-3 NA TGTGCCAGCAGTTACTCCGCCTTGGTGGTGTACGAGCAGTACTTC CASSYSALVVYEQYF
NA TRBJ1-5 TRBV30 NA TGTGCCTGGAGTACCAGGGTAGGGTCCCATGAAACCCAGCATTTT CAWSTRVGSHETQHF
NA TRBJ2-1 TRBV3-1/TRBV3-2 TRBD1 TGTGCCAGCAGCCTTACCATTCCGGGACAGGGACCCCATGAGCAGTTCTTC CASSLTIPGQGPHEQFF
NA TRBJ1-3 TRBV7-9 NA TGTGCCAGCAGCTCTACCCCTACAGGAGGCCGCTCTGGAAACACCATATATTTT CASSSTPTGGRSGNTIYF
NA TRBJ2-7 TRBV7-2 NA TGTGCCAGCAGCGCACCCATTAACCCGGTGGGACGAGGATTCTACGAGCAGTACTTC CASSAPINPVGRGFYEQYF
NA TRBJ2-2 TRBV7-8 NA TGTGCCAGCAGCAAGAAATTTTTGAAGGGGCTTGACACCGGGGAGCTGTTTTTT CASSKKFLKGLDTGELFF
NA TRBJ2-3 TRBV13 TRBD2 TGTGCCAGCAGACACCGACTAGCGGGGAGCACAGATACGCAGTATTTT CASRHRLAGSTDTQYF
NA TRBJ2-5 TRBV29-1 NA TGCAGCGTTTGGGGGGTGCCTCCCCAAGAGACCCAGTACTTC CSVWGVPPQETQYF
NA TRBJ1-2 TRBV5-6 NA TGTGCCAGCAGCTGGGGCACGGGGGGCTACACCTTC CASSWGTGGYTF
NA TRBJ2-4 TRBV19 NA TGTGCCAGTAGGCCAAAGGGGAGGCTAGCCAAAAACATTCAGTACTTC CASRPKGRLAKNIQYF
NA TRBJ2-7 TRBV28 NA TGTGCCTCCCGACTCAGAGATACCTACGAGCAGTACTTC CASRLRDTYEQYF
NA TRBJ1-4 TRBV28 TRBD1 TGTGCCAGCAGTTTAAGACAGGGGAATGAAAAACTGTTTTTT CASSLRQGNEKLFF
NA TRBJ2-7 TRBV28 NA TGTGCCAGCAGTTTGGGTGGGGGCGCAGCCGAGCAGTATTTC CASSLGGGAAEQYF
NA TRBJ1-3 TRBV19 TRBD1 TGTGCTGCCGCCGAGACAGGGGGTGATAACACCATATATTTT CAAAETGGDNTIYF
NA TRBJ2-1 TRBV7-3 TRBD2 TGTGCCAGCAGCCGGATCGCCCCGGGACTAGCTAAGGACAATGAGCAGTTCTTC CASSRIAPGLAKDNEQFF
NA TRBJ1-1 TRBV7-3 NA TGTGCCAGCAGCTTATACGGGGGGAAGAACACTGAAGCTTTCTTT CASSLYGGKNTEAFF
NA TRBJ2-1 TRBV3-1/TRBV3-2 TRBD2 TGTGCCAGCAGCCCCCTGACTAGCGGTGGCGATGAGCAGTTCTTC CASSPLTSGGDEQFF
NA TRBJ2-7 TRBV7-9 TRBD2 TGTGCCAGCAGCTTCTCCGGGACTAGCGGGAGGGCCCCCTACGAGCAGTACTTC CASSFSGTSGRAPYEQYF
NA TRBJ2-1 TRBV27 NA TGTGCCAGCACTCTCCGGACGGCCCATAATGAGCAGTTCTTC CASTLRTAHNEQFF
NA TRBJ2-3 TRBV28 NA TGTGCCAGCAGTTTAGTTGCGGGACGAGGGACCACTAGCACAGATACGCAGTATTTT CASSLVAGRGTTSTDTQYF
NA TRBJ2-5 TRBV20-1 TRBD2 TGCAGTGCTAGTAGGCTAGCGGGAGCGGAGACCCAGTACTTC CSASRLAGAETQYF
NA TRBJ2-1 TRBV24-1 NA TGTGCCACCAGTGGGGTCTGGGGGGGCAAGGATGAGCAGTTCTTC CATSGVWGGKDEQFF
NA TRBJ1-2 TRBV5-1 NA TGCGCCAGCAGCTTGGATGCGGGGACGGACGGCTACACCTTC CASSLDAGTDGYTF
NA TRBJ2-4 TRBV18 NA TGTGCCAGCTCACCGACGAAGCTAGCCAAAAACATTCAGTACTTC CASSPTKLAKNIQYF